This T cell receptor beta chain appears in the sequencing data of a study of blood T cell repertoires in COVID-19. For the study at large: The United States, Italy and Spain provided the acute and convalescent COVID-19 samples. T cells, B-cell-depleted T cells, or PBMCs provided the cDNA or gDNA that served as material.

This CDR3 has 15 residues. V was cut by 3 bases and J by 4 bases, with 17 bases left in between. Germline-derived CDR1 and CDR2 are DFQATT and SNEGSKA (reference sequence). The authors' processing: Reference gene primer amplification yielded estimated nucleated cell counts. Repertoires were generated with immunoSEQ multiplex PCR, while TCRdb's copy carries only in-frame clones and drops some. V and J calls and clone size follow that table, whereas D and trimming were derived from the DNA. The sample includes 150,000 to 200,000 clones, around 85% of them seen just once. This TCR derives from a man aged 60 to 75 with acute or convalescent COVID-19. V and J are TRBV20-1 and TRBJ2-3, with a possible D match to TRBD2 (6 bases). The sequenced sample consisted of peripheral blood. The CDR3 DNA follows: TGCAGTGCTAGTGAGACTAGTGGGGTACCAGATACGCAGTATTTT. This translates into CSASETSGVPDTQYF.